Shown below are 5 T cell receptor beta chains from a single sample sequenced in a study of blood T cells in healthy people across ages (dated by TCRdb to the mid-2010s). Library preparation used 5' RACE. The instrument given in TCRdb is Illumina HiSeq 2500. A second PCR of 7 to 11 cycles was performed with a sample-barcoded 5' primer and a J-beta primer mix. TCRdb reanalyzed the raw reads on its own, using fastp at Q25 for trimming and MiXCR for clone calling, and kept in-frame beta chains. CDR3 protein duplicates are merged, each entry listing the most common genes and DNA. For this sample there are around 1.5 million distinct CDR3 sequences; roughly 40% appear just once. Clones ranked in the top ten supply 7% to 9% of the sample. Sequencing was performed on blood. These receptors all stem from a woman aged 18-30 years in good health.

The chain links TRBV6-5 to TRBJ2-1; D not certain. The CDR3 runs to 13 residues. CDR1 is MNHEY, CDR2 SVGAGI, per germline. V was cut by 2 bases and J by 11 bases, with 13 bases left in between. For the CDR3, the DNA is TGTGCCAGCAGTTACGTTCTAGGGCAGCAGCAGTTCTTC. This sequence encodes CASSYVLGQQQFF.

There are a few counts of this clonotype. This chain joins TRBV12-3 or TRBV12-4 and TRBJ1-5; TRBD1 is a possible D gene (5 bases). Trimming shortened V by 5 bases and J by 7 bases, and 18 bases separated the two germline ends. This CDR3 has 15 residues. CDR3 sequence (DNA): TGTGCCAGCAGTCTCGACAGCGGGGCAACACAGCCCCAGCATTTT. It yields the protein CASSLDSGATQPQHF.

Comment on this clonotype: Its ends do not fully match the called genes, so a read error is possible. J is TRBJ2-7 and V is TRBV9; D is ambiguous. The V gene's germline CDR1 is SGDLS and CDR2 YYNGEE. The CDR3 consists of 15 residues. CDR3 region: CASNVGEFTFYEQYF. CDR3 bases: TGTGCCAGCAACGTAGGAGAGTTCACCTTCTACGAGCAGTACTTC.

The J gene is TRBJ1-2, the V gene TRBV6-1; 7 bases are shared with TRBD1. The CDR3 is 15 amino acids. The ends lost 3 bases at V and 3 bases at J; junction bases unmatched: 7. Germline V gene sequence: CDR1 MNHNS, CDR2 SASEGT. The CDR3 DNA reads as TGTGCCAGCAGTGAGGCGAGGGGGCAAGACTATGGCTACACCTTC. The encoded protein is CASSEARGQDYGYTF.

This clonotype has just a few counts. V gene TRBV3-1 combines with J gene TRBJ2-7; 10 bases fit TRBD1. The CDR3 is made up of 15 amino acids. After removal of 4 bases from V and 2 bases from J, the junction contained 5 bases not matched to a gene. Germline V lookup: CDR1 LGHDT, CDR2 YNNKEL (reference sequence). The DNA of the CDR3 is TGTGCCAGCAGCCCCGGACAGGGGGTCACCTACGAGCAGTACTTC. This encodes CASSPGQGVTYEQYF.